This T cell receptor (beta chain) was found in a study of T cell clones after liver transplantation. Overall study context: Three of the eight recipients were HCV-positive; the rest had non-autoimmune, non-viral transplant indications.

The CDR3 is 16 amino acids. Germline trimming cut 6 bases from V and 2 bases from J; bases unmatched to any gene: 13. Looked up from germline, CDR1 is SQVTM and CDR2 is ANQGSEA. Assay used: immunoSEQ multiplex PCR; TCRdb lists only in-frame clones, some missing. This repertoire shows tens of thousands of clones, roughly nine tenths found once; its top ten account for approximately 15%. J is TRBJ2-1 and V is TRBV29-1; 7 bases are shared with TRBD2. This clonotype was obtained from a human patient who received a liver transplant. Some T cells may be graft donor cells. The sample here was CD8+ T cells from blood, taken 12 months after liver transplant. The CDR3 loop is CSVDLYERGTYNEQFF. DNA for the CDR3: TGCAGCGTCGATCTTTATGAGCGGGGAACCTACAATGAGCAGTTCTTC.